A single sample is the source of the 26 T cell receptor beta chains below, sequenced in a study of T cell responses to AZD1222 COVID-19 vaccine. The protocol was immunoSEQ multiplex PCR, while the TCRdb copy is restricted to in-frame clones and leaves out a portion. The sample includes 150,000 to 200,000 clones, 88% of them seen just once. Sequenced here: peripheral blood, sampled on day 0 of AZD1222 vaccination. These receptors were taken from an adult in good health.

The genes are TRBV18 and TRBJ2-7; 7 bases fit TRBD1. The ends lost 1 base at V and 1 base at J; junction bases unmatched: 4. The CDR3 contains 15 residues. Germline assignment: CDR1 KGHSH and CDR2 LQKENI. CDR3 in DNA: TGTGCCAGCTCACCACGGCAGGGGGTATCCTACGAGCAGTACTTC. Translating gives CASSPRQGVSYEQYF.

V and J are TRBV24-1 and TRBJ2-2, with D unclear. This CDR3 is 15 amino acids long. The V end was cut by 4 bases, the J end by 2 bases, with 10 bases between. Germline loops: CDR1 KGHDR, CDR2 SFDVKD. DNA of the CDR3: TGTGCCACCAGTGAATCACAGAGAAACACCGGGGAGCTGTTTTTT. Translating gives CATSESQRNTGELFF.

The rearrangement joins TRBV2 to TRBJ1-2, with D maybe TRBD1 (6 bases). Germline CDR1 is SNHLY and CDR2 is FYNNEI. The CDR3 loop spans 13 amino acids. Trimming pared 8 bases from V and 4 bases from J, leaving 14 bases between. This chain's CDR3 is CASGQLLRYGYTF. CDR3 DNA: TGTGCCAGCGGACAGTTATTACGCTATGGCTACACCTTC.

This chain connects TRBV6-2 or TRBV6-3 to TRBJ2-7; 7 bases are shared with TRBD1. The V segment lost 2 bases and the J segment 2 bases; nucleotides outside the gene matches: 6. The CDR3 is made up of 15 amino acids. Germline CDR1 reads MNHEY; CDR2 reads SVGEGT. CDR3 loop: CASSYNRGITYEQYF. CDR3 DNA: TGTGCCAGCAGTTACAACAGGGGCATAACCTACGAGCAGTACTTC.

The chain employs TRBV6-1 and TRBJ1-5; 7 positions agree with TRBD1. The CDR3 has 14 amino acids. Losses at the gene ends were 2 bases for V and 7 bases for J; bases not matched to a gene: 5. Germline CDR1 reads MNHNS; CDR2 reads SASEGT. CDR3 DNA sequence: TGTGCCAGCAGTGAAACAGGGGTCAAGCAGCCCCAGCATTTT. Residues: CASSETGVKQPQHF.

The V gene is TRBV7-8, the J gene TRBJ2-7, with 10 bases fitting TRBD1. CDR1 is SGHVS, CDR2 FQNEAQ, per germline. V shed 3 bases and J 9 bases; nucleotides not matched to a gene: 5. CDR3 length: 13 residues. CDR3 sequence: CASSLGTGERQYF. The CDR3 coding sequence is TGTGCCAGCAGCTTGGGGACAGGGGAACGGCAGTACTTC.

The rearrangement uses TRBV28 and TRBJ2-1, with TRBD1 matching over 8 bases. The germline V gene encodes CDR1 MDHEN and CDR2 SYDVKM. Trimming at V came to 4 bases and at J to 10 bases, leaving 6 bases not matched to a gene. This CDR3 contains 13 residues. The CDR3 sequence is CASSSGQGDEQFF. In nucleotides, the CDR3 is TGTGCCAGCAGTTCAGGACAGGGCGACGAGCAGTTCTTC.

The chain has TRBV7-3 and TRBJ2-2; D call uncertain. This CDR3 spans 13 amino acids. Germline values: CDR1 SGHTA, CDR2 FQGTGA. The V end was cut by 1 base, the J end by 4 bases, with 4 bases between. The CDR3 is CASSLIATGELFF. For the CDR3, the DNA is TGTGCCAGCAGCTTAATTGCCACCGGGGAGCTGTTTTTT.

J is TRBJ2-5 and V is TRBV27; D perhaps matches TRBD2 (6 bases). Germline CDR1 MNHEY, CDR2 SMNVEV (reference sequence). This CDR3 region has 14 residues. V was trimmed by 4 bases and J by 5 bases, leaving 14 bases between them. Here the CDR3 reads CASSSSAGVETQYF. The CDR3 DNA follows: TGTGCCAGCAGTTCGTCAGCGGGCGTGGAGACCCAGTACTTC.

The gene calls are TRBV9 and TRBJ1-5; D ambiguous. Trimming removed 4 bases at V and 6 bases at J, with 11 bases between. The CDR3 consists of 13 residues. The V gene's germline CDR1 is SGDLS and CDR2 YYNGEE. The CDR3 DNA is TGTGCCAGCAGCCCCTCAGGCGGTCAGCCCCAGCATTTT. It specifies CASSPSGGQPQHF.

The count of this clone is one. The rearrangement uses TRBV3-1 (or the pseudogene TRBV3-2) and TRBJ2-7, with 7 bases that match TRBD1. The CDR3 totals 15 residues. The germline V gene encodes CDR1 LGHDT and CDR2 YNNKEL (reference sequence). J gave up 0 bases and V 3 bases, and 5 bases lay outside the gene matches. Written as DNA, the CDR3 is TGTGCCAGCAGCCATATGGGACAGCCCTCCTACGAGCAGTACTTC. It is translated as CASSHMGQPSYEQYF.

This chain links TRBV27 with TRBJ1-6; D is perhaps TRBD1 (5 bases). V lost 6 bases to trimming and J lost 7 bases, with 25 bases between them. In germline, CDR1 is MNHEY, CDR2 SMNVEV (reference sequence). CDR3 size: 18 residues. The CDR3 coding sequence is TGTGCCAGCAGCCTCAAACCAGTGCAGGGACCGTCAAATTCACCCCTCCACTTT. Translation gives CASSLKPVQGPSNSPLHF.

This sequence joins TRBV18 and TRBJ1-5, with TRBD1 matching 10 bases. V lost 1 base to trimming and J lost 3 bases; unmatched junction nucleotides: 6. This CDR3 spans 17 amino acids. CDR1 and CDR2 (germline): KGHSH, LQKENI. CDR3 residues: CASSPRAGTGDNQPQHF. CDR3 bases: TGTGCCAGCTCACCACGGGCTGGGACAGGGGACAATCAGCCCCAGCATTTT.

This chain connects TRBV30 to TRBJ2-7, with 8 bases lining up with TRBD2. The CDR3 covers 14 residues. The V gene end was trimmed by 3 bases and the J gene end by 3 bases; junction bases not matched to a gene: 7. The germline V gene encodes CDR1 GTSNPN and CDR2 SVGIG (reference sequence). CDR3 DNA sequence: TGTGCCTGGAGCGGGGGGGGCGCCTACTACGAGCAGTACTTC. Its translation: CAWSGGGAYYEQYF.

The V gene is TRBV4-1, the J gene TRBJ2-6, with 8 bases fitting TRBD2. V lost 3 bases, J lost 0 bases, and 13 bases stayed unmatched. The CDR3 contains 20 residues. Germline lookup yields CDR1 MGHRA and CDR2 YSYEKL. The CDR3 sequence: CASSHLADSGVRSGANVLTF. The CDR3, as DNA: TGCGCCAGCAGCCATCTTGCAGATAGCGGGGTCCGCTCTGGGGCCAACGTCCTGACTTTC.

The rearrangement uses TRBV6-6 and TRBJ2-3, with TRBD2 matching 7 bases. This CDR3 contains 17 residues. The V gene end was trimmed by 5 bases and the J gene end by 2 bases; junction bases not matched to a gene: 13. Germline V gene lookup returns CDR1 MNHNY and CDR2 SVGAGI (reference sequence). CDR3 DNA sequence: TGTGCCAGCAGTCGCAAAAGTTCGACTAGCTCCACAGATACGCAGTATTTT. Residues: CASSRKSSTSSTDTQYF.

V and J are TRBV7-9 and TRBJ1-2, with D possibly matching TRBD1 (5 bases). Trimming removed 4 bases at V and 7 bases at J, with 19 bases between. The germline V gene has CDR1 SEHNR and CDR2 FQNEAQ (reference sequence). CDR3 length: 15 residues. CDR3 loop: CASSSGVGAVVGYTF. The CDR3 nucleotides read TGTGCCAGCAGCTCCGGCGTTGGGGCGGTGGTTGGCTACACCTTC.

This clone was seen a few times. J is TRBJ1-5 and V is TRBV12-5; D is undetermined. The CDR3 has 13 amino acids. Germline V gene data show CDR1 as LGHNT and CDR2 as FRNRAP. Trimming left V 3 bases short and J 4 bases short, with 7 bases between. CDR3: CASGFSGNQPQHF. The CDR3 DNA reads TGTGCTAGTGGTTTTTCAGGTAATCAGCCCCAGCATTTT. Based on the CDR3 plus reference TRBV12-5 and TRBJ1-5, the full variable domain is DARVTQTPRHKVTEMGQEVTMRCQPILGHNTVFWYRQTMMQGLELLAYFRNRAPLDDSGMPKDRFSAEMPDATLATLKIQPSEPRDSAVYFCASGFSGNQPQHFGDGTRLSIL.

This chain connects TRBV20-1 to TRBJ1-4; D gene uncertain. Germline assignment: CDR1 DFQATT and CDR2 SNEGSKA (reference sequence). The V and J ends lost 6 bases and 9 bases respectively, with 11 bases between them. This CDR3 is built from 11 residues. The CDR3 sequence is CSADDHQKLFF. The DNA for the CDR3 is TGCAGTGCGGACGACCACCAAAAACTGTTTTTT.

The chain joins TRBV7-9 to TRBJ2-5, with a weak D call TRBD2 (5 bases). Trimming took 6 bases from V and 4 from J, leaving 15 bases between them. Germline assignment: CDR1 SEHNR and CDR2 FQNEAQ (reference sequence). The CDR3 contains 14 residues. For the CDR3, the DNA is TGTGCCAGCAGTAGAGGGTTATTGGGAGAGACCCAGTACTTC. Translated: CASSRGLLGETQYF.

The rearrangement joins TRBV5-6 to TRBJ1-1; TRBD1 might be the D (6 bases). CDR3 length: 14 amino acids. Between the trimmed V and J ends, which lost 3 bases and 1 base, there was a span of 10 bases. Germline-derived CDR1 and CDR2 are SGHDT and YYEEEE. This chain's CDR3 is CASSYGTTNTEAFF. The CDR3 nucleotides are TGTGCCAGCAGCTACGGGACAACGAACACTGAAGCTTTCTTT.

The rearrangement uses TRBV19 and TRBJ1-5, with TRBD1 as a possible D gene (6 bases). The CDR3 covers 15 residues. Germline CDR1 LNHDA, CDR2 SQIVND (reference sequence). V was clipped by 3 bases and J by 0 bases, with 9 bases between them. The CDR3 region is CASSIRQVSNQPQHF. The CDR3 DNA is TGTGCCAGTAGTATTAGACAGGTTAGCAATCAGCCCCAGCATTTT.

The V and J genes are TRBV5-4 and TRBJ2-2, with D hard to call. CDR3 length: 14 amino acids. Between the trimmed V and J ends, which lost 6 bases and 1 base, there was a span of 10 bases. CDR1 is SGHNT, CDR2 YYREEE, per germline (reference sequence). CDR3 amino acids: CASTPTQNTGELFF. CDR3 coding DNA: TGTGCCAGCACCCCGACTCAGAACACCGGGGAGCTGTTTTTT. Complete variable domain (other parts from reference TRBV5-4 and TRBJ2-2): ETGVTQSPTHLIKTRGQQVTLRCSSQSGHNTVSWYQQALGQGPQFIFQYYREEENGRGNFPPRFSGLQFPNYSSELNVNALELDDSALYLCASTPTQNTGELFFGEGSRLTVL.

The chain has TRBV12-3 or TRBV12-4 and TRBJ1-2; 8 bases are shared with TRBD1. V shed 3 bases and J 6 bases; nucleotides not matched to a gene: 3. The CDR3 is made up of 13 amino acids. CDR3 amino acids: CASSLTGVDGYTF. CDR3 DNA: TGTGCCAGCAGTTTGACAGGGGTGGATGGCTACACCTTC.

The CDR3 loop is CASSLGSGTLLREQYF. In DNA, the CDR3 is TGTGCCAGCAGCTTGGGGTCCGGGACCCTCCTGCGGGAGCAGTACTTC. The V and J genes are TRBV7-2 and TRBJ2-7, with D possibly being TRBD1 or TRBD2 (5 bases each). The CDR3 is 16 residues long. V was cut by 3 bases and J by 7 bases, with 22 bases left in between. Germline V CDR1 and CDR2: SGHTA, FQGNSA. Using reference TRBV7-2 and TRBJ2-7 for the parts outside the CDR3, the full variable domain is GAGVSQSPSNKVTEKGKDVELRCDPISGHTALYWYRQSLGQGLEFLIYFQGNSAPDKSGLPSDRFSAERTGGSVSTLTIQRTQQEDSAVYLCASSLGSGTLLREQYFGPGTRLTVT.

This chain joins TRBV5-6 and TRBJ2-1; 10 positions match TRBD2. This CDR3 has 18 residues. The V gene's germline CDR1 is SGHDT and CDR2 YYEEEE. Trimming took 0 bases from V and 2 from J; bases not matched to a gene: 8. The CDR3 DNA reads TGTGCCAGCAGCTTGGAACTAGCGGGGAAGGCGCCCTACAATGAGCAGTTCTTC. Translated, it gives CASSLELAGKAPYNEQFF.